This TCR beta chain was recorded in a study of CD8+CD57+ T cells in acquired aplastic anemia. Germline CDR1 and CDR2: SGHRS and YFSETQ. The V and J ends lost 4 bases and 7 bases respectively, with 21 bases between them. The CDR3 has 15 amino acids. Template material for TCR beta VDJ and CDR3 profiling consisted of genomic DNA. TCRdb redid the calling of the reads with MiXCR, one entry per CDR3 protein. The data contain some 170,000 distinct CDR3 sequences, about three fifths of them singletons. Patients chosen for sequencing had shown CD8+CD57+ cell expansion by flow cytometry. The sequence derives from a human donor with aplastic anemia. Material for sequencing was sorted CD4+, CD8+, or CD8+CD57+ T cells (not recorded which) from PBMCs. The chain has TRBV5-1 and TRBJ2-7, with D perhaps matching TRBD2 (6 bases). CDR3 sequence reads: CASSQTGEVLGEQYF. CDR3 in DNA: TGCGCCAGCAGCCAGACCGGGGAGGTCTTGGGGGAGCAGTACTTC.